Sequencing of this T cell receptor beta chain was carried out in a study of blood T cell repertoires in COVID-19. About the study: Acute-phase and convalescent COVID-19 samples originated in the United States, Italy and Spain. T cells, B-cell-depleted T cells, or PBMCs supplied cDNA or gDNA.

TCRdb keeps only in-frame clones here, not all; method: immunoSEQ multiplex PCR. This sample has 200,000 to 250,000 clones; around nine tenths occur once, and the top ten carry about 3%. Germline assignment: CDR1 MNHEY and CDR2 SVGAGI. V lost 5 bases and J 10 bases, leaving 18 bases between the germline ends. There are 14 residues in the CDR3. The chain couples TRBV6-5 to TRBJ2-4; D is ambiguous. The receptor's source is a man in his sixties with acute or convalescent COVID-19. The sample was peripheral blood. The CDR3 DNA sequence: TGTGCCAGCAGTCCTCCCCGAGACGCCGGGATTCAGTACTTC. It codes for CASSPPRDAGIQYF.